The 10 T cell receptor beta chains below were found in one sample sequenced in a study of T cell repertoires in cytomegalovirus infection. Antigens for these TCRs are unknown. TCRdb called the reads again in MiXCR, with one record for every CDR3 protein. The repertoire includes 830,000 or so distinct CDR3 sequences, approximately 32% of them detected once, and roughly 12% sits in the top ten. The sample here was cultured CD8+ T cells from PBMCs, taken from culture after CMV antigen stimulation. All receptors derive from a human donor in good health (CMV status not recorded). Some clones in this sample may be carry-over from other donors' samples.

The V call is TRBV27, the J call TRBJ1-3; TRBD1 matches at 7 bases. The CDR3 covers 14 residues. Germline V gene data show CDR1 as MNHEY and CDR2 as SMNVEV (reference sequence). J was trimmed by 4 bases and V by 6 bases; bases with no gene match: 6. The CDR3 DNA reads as TGTGCCAGCAGCCGACAGGGAAGAGGAAACACCATATATTTT. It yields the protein CASSRQGRGNTIYF.

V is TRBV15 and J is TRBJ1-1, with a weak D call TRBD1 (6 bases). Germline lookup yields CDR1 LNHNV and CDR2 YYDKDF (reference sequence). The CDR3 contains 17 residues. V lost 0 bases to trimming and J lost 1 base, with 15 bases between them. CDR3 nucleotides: TGTGCCACCAGCAGAGATCTTACAGGGTTCGCGAACACTGAAGCTTTCTTT. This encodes CATSRDLTGFANTEAFF. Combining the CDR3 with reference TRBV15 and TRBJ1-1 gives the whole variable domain DAMVIQNPRYQVTQFGKPVTLSCSQTLNHNVMYWYQQKSSQAPKLLFHYYDKDFNNEADTPDNFQSRRPNTSFCFLDIRSPGLGDTAMYLCATSRDLTGFANTEAFFGQGTRLTVV.

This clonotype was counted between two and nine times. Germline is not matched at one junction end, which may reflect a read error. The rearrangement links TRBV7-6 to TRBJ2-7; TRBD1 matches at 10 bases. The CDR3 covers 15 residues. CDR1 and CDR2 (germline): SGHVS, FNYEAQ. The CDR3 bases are TGTGCTAGCAGCTTGGGGACAGGGGACCTCTACGAGCAGTACTTC. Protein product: CASSLGTGDLYEQYF.

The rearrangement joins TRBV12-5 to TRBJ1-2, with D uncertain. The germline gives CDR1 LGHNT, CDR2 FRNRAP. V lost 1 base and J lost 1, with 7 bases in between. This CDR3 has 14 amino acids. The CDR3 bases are TGTGCTAGTGGTTTGGGGTCGGGTAACTATGGCTACACCTTC. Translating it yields CASGLGSGNYGYTF.

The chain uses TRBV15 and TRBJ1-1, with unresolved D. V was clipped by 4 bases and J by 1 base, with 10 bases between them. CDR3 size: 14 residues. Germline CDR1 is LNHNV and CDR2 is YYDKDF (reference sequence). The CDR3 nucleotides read TGTGCCACCAGCACCACTCGGGGGAACACTGAAGCTTTCTTT. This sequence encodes CATSTTRGNTEAFF.

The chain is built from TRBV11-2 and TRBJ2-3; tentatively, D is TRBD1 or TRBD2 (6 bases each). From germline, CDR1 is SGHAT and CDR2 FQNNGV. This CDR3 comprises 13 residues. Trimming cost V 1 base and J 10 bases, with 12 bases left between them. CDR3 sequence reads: CASSLVWGAAQYF. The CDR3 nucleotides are TGTGCCAGCAGCTTAGTTTGGGGGGCCGCGCAGTATTTT.

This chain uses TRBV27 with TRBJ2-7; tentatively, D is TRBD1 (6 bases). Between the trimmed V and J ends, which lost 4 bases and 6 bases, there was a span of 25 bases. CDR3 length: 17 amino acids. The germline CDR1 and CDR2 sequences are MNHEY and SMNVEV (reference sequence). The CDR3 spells CASSSYGWTAFATEQYF. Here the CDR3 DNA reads TGTGCCAGCAGTTCTTATGGGTGGACAGCTTTCGCGACCGAGCAGTACTTC.

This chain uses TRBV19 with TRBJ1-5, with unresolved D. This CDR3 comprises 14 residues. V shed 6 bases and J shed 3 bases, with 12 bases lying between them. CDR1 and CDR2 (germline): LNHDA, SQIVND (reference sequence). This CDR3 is CASRRVAHNQPQHF. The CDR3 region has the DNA TGTGCCAGTAGGCGAGTCGCTCACAATCAGCCCCAGCATTTT. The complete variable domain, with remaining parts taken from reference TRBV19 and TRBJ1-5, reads DGGITQSPKYLFRKEGQNVTLSCEQNLNHDAMYWYRQDPGQGLRLIYYSQIVNDFQKGDIAEGYSVSREKKESFPLTVTSAQKNPTAFYLCASRRVAHNQPQHFGDGTRLSIL.

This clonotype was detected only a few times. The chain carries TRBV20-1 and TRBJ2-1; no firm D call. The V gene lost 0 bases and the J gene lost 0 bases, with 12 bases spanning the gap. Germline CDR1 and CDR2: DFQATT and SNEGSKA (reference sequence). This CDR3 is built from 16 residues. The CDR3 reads CSARDLGASSYNEQFF. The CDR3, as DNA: TGCAGTGCTAGAGATCTGGGTGCCAGCTCCTACAATGAGCAGTTCTTC.

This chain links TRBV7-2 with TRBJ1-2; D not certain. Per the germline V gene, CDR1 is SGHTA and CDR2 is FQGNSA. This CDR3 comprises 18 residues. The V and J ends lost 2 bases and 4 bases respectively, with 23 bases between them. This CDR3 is CASSLSTDYRAPPYGYTF. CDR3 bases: TGTGCCAGCAGCTTATCTACCGACTACAGAGCCCCGCCCTATGGCTACACCTTC.